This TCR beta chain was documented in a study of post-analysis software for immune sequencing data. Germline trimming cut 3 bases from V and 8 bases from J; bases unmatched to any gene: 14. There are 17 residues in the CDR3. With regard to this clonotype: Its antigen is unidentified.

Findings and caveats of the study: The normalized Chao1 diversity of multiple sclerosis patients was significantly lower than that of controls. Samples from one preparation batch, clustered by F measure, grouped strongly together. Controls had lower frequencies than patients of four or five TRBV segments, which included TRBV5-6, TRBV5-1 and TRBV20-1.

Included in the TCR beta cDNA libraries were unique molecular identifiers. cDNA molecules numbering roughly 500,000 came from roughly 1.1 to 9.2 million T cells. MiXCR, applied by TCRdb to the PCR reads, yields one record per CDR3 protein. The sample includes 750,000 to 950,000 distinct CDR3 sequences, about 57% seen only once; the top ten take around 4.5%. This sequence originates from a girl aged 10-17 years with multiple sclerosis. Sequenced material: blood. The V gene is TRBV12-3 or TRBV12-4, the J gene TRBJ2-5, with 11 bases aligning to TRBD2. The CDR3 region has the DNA TGTGCCAGCAGTTTGAGGAACCCAGGGCTAGCGGGGGGAACCCAGTACTTC. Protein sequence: CASSLRNPGLAGGTQYF.